A selection of T cell receptor beta chains follows, all from one sample in a study of blood T cell repertoires in COVID-19. This table comes from immunoSEQ multiplex PCR, and its TCRdb copy is limited to in-frame clones, with some not included. In the table there are hundreds of thousands of clones, more than 75% of which are singletons. Sequenced material: PBMCs or T cells enriched from blood (not recorded which). The source is a woman in her twenties or thirties who had recovered from COVID-19. Each CDR3 is given with its conserved first and last residue. D genes are given only for firm matches. Expanded clones are given a class, and other clones once, few, many or no size at all.

clone_size	d_call	v_call	j_call	cdr3_nt	cdr3_aa
NA	TRBD1	TRBV6-4	TRBJ1-2	TGTGCCAGCAGTGGGGACAGGTCGGGCTACACCTTC	CASSGDRSGYTF
NA	TRBD1	TRBV27	TRBJ1-6	TGTGCCAGCAGTGTCCGGACAGGGGATTCTTCACCCCTCCACTTT	CASSVRTGDSSPLHF
once	NA	TRBV20-1	TRBJ1-2	TGCAGTGCTAGTCCCGGGGGTTATGGCTACACCTTC	CSASPGGYGYTF
NA	TRBD2	TRBV28	TRBJ2-1	TGTGCCAGCAGGTCCACTAGCGGGGACCTCCATGAGCAGTTCTTC	CASRSTSGDLHEQFF
NA	TRBD2	TRBV11-2	TRBJ2-1	TGTGCCAGCAGCTTGGTGCCTTTGGGGGGGACCTCTTACAATGAGCAGTTCTTC	CASSLVPLGGTSYNEQFF
once	NA	TRBV5-8	TRBJ2-7	TGTGCCAGCTCACCCACAGGGAGTCGGGACGAGCAGTACTTC	CASSPTGSRDEQYF
NA	TRBD1	TRBV2	TRBJ2-7	TGTGCCAGCAGTGTAGGACAGGGTTCCTACGAGCAGTACTTC	CASSVGQGSYEQYF
NA	TRBD1	TRBV10-3	TRBJ1-4	TGTGCCATCAGCAGGGACAGGGGAGGGGAAAAACTGTTTTTT	CAISRDRGGEKLFF
NA	TRBD1	TRBV10-3	TRBJ1-6	TGTGCCATCAGCCTCGGGACAGTGGCATCACCCCTCCACTTT	CAISLGTVASPLHF
NA	TRBD1	TRBV5-6	TRBJ2-3	TGTGCCAGTAACAGGGGATGGGCAGATACGCAGTATTTT	CASNRGWADTQYF
once	NA	TRBV30	TRBJ2-7	TGTGCCTGGAGTGTACTACTGGTTGAGCAGTACTTC	CAWSVLLVEQYF
NA	NA	TRBV21-1	TRBJ1-4	TGTGCCAGCAGCAAAGCGGACACCAGATCCAATAATGAAAAACTGTTTTTT	CASSKADTRSNNEKLFF
NA	NA	TRBV9	TRBJ2-7	TGTGCCAGCAGCCCGGGACTCCCGAGCTCCTACGAGCAGTACTTC	CASSPGLPSSYEQYF
NA	NA	TRBV6-5	TRBJ2-5	TGTGCCAGCAGTTACATCGGGTTCGATAAAGAGACCCAGTACTTC	CASSYIGFDKETQYF
few	TRBD1	TRBV18	TRBJ1-2	TGTGCCAGCTCGGAAGGGGACAGCCCAGTCTATGGCTACACCTTC	CASSEGDSPVYGYTF
NA	NA	TRBV5-1	TRBJ1-4	TGCGCCAGCAGCTTGGGGCAAGGGGATGAAAAACTGTTTTTT	CASSLGQGDEKLFF
NA	NA	TRBV7-8	TRBJ1-4	TGTGCCAGCAGGAATACAGACAACTTCAACGAAAAACTGTTTTTT	CASRNTDNFNEKLFF
NA	TRBD1	TRBV2	TRBJ1-2	TGTGCCAGCTGTTACAGGGGGAGAGGCTATGGCTACACCTTC	CASCYRGRGYGYTF
once	TRBD2	TRBV11-3	TRBJ2-1	TGTGCCAGCAGCTCCCGGGGGGGCAATGAGCAGTTCTTC	CASSSRGGNEQFF
NA	TRBD1	TRBV6-5	TRBJ2-5	TGTGCCAGCAGTTCGGAGGGGACAGGGGGACAAGAGACCCAGTACTTC	CASSSEGTGGQETQYF
NA	TRBD1	TRBV3-1/TRBV3-2	TRBJ1-3	TGTGCCAGCAGCCCCGGGACAGGGGCTGGAAACACCATATATTTT	CASSPGTGAGNTIYF
NA	NA	TRBV12-3/TRBV12-4	TRBJ2-5	TGTGCCAGCAGCCAGGGGTTTCAAGAGACCCAGTACTTC	CASSQGFQETQYF
NA	NA	TRBV24-1	TRBJ1-1	TGTGCCACCATGGTATCGGGGGGTACTGAAGCTTTCTTT	CATMVSGGTEAFF
NA	NA	TRBV3-1/TRBV3-2	TRBJ1-2	TGTGCCAGCAGCCCTGAATTTGCGGGCACGGTGGATGGCTACACCTTC	CASSPEFAGTVDGYTF
NA	TRBD1	TRBV28	TRBJ1-4	TGTGCCAGCAGTTTTATATCCAGGGGGAGTGAAAAACTGTTTTTT	CASSFISRGSEKLFF
once	TRBD1	TRBV6-6	TRBJ1-5	TGTGCCAGCAGTTACGACAGGGCCCCTAGCAATCAGCCCCAGCATTTT	CASSYDRAPSNQPQHF
NA	TRBD1	TRBV10-3	TRBJ1-5	TGTGCCATCAGTGAACCGGGACAGGGAAGTCGGGGCAATCAGCCCCAGCATTTT	CAISEPGQGSRGNQPQHF
NA	NA	TRBV10-1	TRBJ2-5	TGCGCCAGCAGCCGGACTCTTCAAGAGACCCAGTACTTC	CASSRTLQETQYF
NA	NA	TRBV28	TRBJ1-1	TGTGCCAGCAGCTCCCCGACACCCATGAACACTGAAGCTTTCTTT	CASSSPTPMNTEAFF
NA	NA	TRBV12-3/TRBV12-4	TRBJ1-3	TGTGCCAGCAGTCCACAGGGAAACACCATATATTTT	CASSPQGNTIYF
few	TRBD1	TRBV5-1	TRBJ1-2	TGCGCCAGCAGCTCGGGACAGGGGATTAGCTTAAGCTATGGCTACACCTTC	CASSSGQGISLSYGYTF
NA	NA	TRBV13	TRBJ2-5	TGTGCCAGCAGCTTAGCGGGGGTTAAGACCCAGTACTTC	CASSLAGVKTQYF
NA	NA	TRBV21-1	TRBJ1-1	TGTGCCGAACGGGAGAACACTGAAGCTTTCTTT	CAERENTEAFF
NA	NA	TRBV5-1	TRBJ2-3	TGCGCCAGCAGCTTGACGGTAGCAGGGTCTGGTACGCAGTATTTT	CASSLTVAGSGTQYF
NA	NA	TRBV19	TRBJ1-1	TGTGCCAGCAGGCCAAGGGGGTGGAGGCCGAACACTGAAGCTTTCTTT	CASRPRGWRPNTEAFF
NA	TRBD1	TRBV19	TRBJ1-2	TGTGCCAGTAGTAGCCCAGGGGGAGCTAACTATGGCTACACCTTC	CASSSPGGANYGYTF
NA	NA	TRBV10-1	TRBJ2-5	TGCGCCAGCAGTGAGGGCGCAGGCATCCAAGAGACCCAGTACTTC	CASSEGAGIQETQYF
NA	TRBD1	TRBV6-5	TRBJ1-6	TGTGCCAGCACATGGGGACAGGCTGGTAATTCACCCCTCCACTTT	CASTWGQAGNSPLHF
few	TRBD1	TRBV19	TRBJ1-3	TGTGCCAGTAGTATAGAGTGGGACAGGGTAACGGGAAACACCATATATTTT	CASSIEWDRVTGNTIYF
NA	NA	TRBV12-1	TRBJ1-4	TGTGCCAGCAGTGAGAGCAGGGGCCCATGTGAAAAACTGTTTTTT	CASSESRGPCEKLFF
NA	TRBD2	TRBV5-1	TRBJ2-3	TGCGCCAGCAGCGGAACTAGCGGGGGGTGGGCAGATACGCAGTATTTT	CASSGTSGGWADTQYF
NA	NA	TRBV28	TRBJ1-5	TGTGCCAGCAGTTTTAGCCAGCCCCAGCATTTT	CASSFSQPQHF
once	TRBD2	TRBV6-2/TRBV6-3	TRBJ2-5	TGTGCCAGCAGTCCCGCAGTACTAGCGGGGAAAGAGACCCAGTACTTC	CASSPAVLAGKETQYF
NA	NA	TRBV5-6	TRBJ1-1	TGTGCCAGCAGCGTTGGCCCGGGGGAAAGAGAAGCTTTCTTT	CASSVGPGEREAFF
NA	TRBD1	TRBV4-1	TRBJ1-5	TGCGCCAGCAGCCAGTCGGACAGGGGCGGTCAGCCCCAGCATTTT	CASSQSDRGGQPQHF
once	TRBD1	TRBV28	TRBJ1-1	TGTGCCAGCAGTCAGGGGGCGGGCACTGAAGCTTTCTTT	CASSQGAGTEAFF
NA	TRBD1	TRBV2	TRBJ1-5	TGTGCCAGCGCCCTGACAGGGGGCGATCAGCCCCAGCATTTT	CASALTGGDQPQHF
NA	TRBD2	TRBV4-1	TRBJ2-3	TGCGCCAGCAGCCAGGGACTAGCGGCAGATACGCAGTATTTT	CASSQGLAADTQYF